This is a list of T cell receptor beta chains from one sample in a study of siplizumab effects on memory and regulatory T cells. Profiling relied on immunoSEQ multiplex PCR, and the TCRdb table lists in-frame clones only, not all of them. The table lists fewer than 60,000 clones, approximately 93% of them singletons, with about a sixth in the top ten. Sample: CD8+ T cells sorted from blood. The receptors derive from a human donor in good health. The CDR3 runs from the conserved cysteine through the conserved F or W. Each record gives: D gene, clone size, J gene, V gene, CDR3 length, CDR3 DNA, CDR3 protein. The D gene is left open where the match is weak. Not every row has a clone size; where given, it reads once, few, many or a size class.

TRBD1,-,TRBJ2-5,TRBV9,15,TGTGCCAGCAGCGGTGGACAGGGTCCTTCGGAGACCCAGTACTTC,CASSGGQGPSETQYF
-,-,TRBJ2-4,TRBV5-1,11,TGCGCCAGCAGCTTGGGGGGCATTCAGTACTTC,CASSLGGIQYF
-,-,TRBJ1-1,TRBV2,15,TGTGCCAGCAGTGACGGACGGGGGCTAAGCACTGAAGCTTTCTTT,CASSDGRGLSTEAFF
-,-,TRBJ2-1,TRBV11-1,16,TGTGCCAGCAGCTTACCAAAATACCAAGGCTACAATGAGCAGTTCTTC,CASSLPKYQGYNEQFF
TRBD2,-,TRBJ2-4,TRBV2,17,TGTGCCAGCAGGGACCAACCGGGAGGGCTAGCCAAAAACATTCAGTACTTC,CASRDQPGGLAKNIQYF
-,-,TRBJ1-3,TRBV29-1,11,TGCAGCGTTGGAGGGCCTAACACCATATATTTT,CSVGGPNTIYF
-,-,TRBJ2-1,TRBV19,15,TGTGCCAGTTCAATCCAGCTGAGCTCCTACAATGAGCAGTTCTTC,CASSIQLSSYNEQFF
TRBD2,-,TRBJ2-7,TRBV13,14,TGTGCCAGCAGCTTAGTTAGCGGGAGATCCGAGCAGTACTTC,CASSLVSGRSEQYF
-,-,TRBJ1-2,TRBV29-1,11,TGCAGCGCCGAAGAGGACTATGGCTACACCTTC,CSAEEDYGYTF
TRBD1,once,TRBJ2-2,TRBV6-1,14,TGTGCCAGCGGGTTGGGACAGCGCACCGGGGAGCTGTTTTTT,CASGLGQRTGELFF
-,-,TRBJ1-1,TRBV28,15,TGTGCCAGCACCCCTTGGAGGGGAGGGTACACTGAAGCTTTCTTT,CASTPWRGGYTEAFF